These 26 T cell receptor beta chains were sequenced from one sample in a study of shared clonotypes between healthy human individuals. The assay was immunoSEQ multiplex PCR, and TCRdb's table has in-frame clones only and misses some. The sample shows millions of clones, just over 90% of them seen only once. Sequenced: naive CD4+ T cells sorted from blood. The subset is: CD45RA+ positively selected. Receptor source: a man younger than 30 in good health.

The chain carries TRBV6-1 and TRBJ1-2; 8 bases fit TRBD1. This CDR3 comprises 12 residues. Germline CDR1 MNHNS, CDR2 SASEGT. V was clipped by 6 bases and J by 8 bases; unmatched bases: 5. In DNA form, the CDR3 reads TGTGCCAGCAGGAGGACAGGGTTCGGCTACACCTTC. This sequence encodes CASRRTGFGYTF.

This chain links TRBV5-1 with TRBJ2-1; D remains ambiguous. V lost 2 bases and J 7 bases, leaving 7 bases between the germline ends. This CDR3 is 12 amino acids long. In germline, CDR1 is SGHRS, CDR2 YFSETQ. CDR3 in amino acids: CASSFFGNEQFF. CDR3 sequence (DNA): TGCGCCAGCAGCTTTTTCGGGAATGAGCAGTTCTTC. Drawing the rest from reference TRBV5-1 and TRBJ2-1, the complete variable domain is KAGVTQTPRYLIKTRGQQVTLSCSPISGHRSVSWYQQTPGQGLQFLFEYFSETQRNKGNFPGRFSGRQFSNSRSEMNVSTLELGDSALYLCASSFFGNEQFFGPGTRLTVL.

CDR3 nucleotide sequence: TGCGCCAGCAGCTTGGGAGGGGAGGGAACTGAAGCTTTCTTT. It yields the protein CASSLGGEGTEAFF. The gene calls are TRBV5-1 and TRBJ1-1, with D possibly being TRBD1 (5 bases). V was trimmed by 0 bases and J by 5 bases, leaving 11 bases between them. Germline CDR1 is SGHRS and CDR2 is YFSETQ. This CDR3 region has 14 residues.

V is TRBV6-5 and J is TRBJ2-7, with D uncertain. With 11 bases removed from V and 0 bases from J, the gap between germline ends came to 20 bases. Germline lookup yields CDR1 MNHEY and CDR2 SVGAGI. The CDR3 is 15 residues long. In DNA form, the CDR3 reads TGTGCCCAGCCGTGTGAAAAGGGCGACTCCTACGAGCAGTACTTC. Its translation: CAQPCEKGDSYEQYF.

This clone was recorded only once. The chain has TRBV19 and TRBJ2-3, with D unresolved. V lost 5 bases to trimming and J lost 0 bases, with 9 bases between them. The CDR3 is 14 amino acids. Germline V gene data show CDR1 as LNHDA and CDR2 as SQIVND (reference sequence). The CDR3 loop reads CASSPLGSTDTQYF. CDR3 DNA sequence: TGTGCCAGTAGTCCCTTGGGGAGCACAGATACGCAGTATTTT. The full variable domain, with the rest looked up from reference TRBV19 and TRBJ2-3, is DGGITQSPKYLFRKEGQNVTLSCEQNLNHDAMYWYRQDPGQGLRLIYYSQIVNDFQKGDIAEGYSVSREKKESFPLTVTSAQKNPTAFYLCASSPLGSTDTQYFGPGTRLTVL.

As for this clone: This sample also contains other DNA sequences that code for the same CDR3. The chain couples TRBV9 to TRBJ1-1; D uncertain. The CDR3 totals 13 residues. Trimming removed 0 bases at V and 5 bases at J, with 8 bases between. From germline, CDR1 is SGDLS and CDR2 YYNGEE. The CDR3 loop is CASSVGRVTEAFF. The CDR3 DNA reads TGTGCCAGCAGCGTAGGAAGGGTAACTGAAGCTTTCTTT.

The chain uses TRBV6-5 and TRBJ2-2; 7 bases are shared with TRBD1. There are 14 residues in the CDR3. The V gene's germline CDR1 is MNHEY and CDR2 SVGAGI. Trimming removed 6 bases from V and 7 bases from J; junction bases left unmatched: 8. The CDR3 DNA sequence: TGTGCCAGCAGCAGACAGGGCGGGTTCGGGGAGCTGTTTTTT. Protein sequence: CASSRQGGFGELFF.

As for this clone: Other DNA sequences in the sample encode the same CDR3. This chain connects TRBV30 to TRBJ1-1; the D is unclear. Germline V CDR1 and CDR2: GTSNPN, SVGIG (reference sequence). There are 12 residues in the CDR3. V dropped 0 bases and J dropped 1 base, with 3 bases sitting between them. The CDR3 coding sequence is TGTGCCTGGAGTGTGGGGAACACTGAAGCTTTCTTT. Its protein product is CAWSVGNTEAFF.

The V and J genes are TRBV5-4 and TRBJ2-5; 10 bases line up with TRBD1. V was pared by 4 bases and J by 4 bases, with 4 bases of the junction left unmatched. Germline-derived CDR1 and CDR2 are SGHNT and YYREEE (reference sequence). The CDR3 spans 14 residues. The CDR3 region has the DNA TGTGCCAGCAGCCAGGACAGGGGGGGAGAGACCCAGTACTTC. Protein sequence: CASSQDRGGETQYF.

The chain combines TRBV9 with TRBJ1-1; D remains unclear. The germline V gene has CDR1 SGDLS and CDR2 YYNGEE. This CDR3 region has 15 residues. Trimming pared 0 bases from V and 1 base from J, leaving 10 bases between. The CDR3 is CASSVGVGPNTEAFF. As DNA, the CDR3 is TGTGCCAGCAGCGTAGGAGTAGGGCCGAACACTGAAGCTTTCTTT.

The V call is TRBV6-6, the J call TRBJ2-3; D perhaps matches TRBD2 (6 bases). Germline loops: CDR1 MNHNY, CDR2 SVGAGI (reference sequence). Trimming took 5 bases from V and 0 from J, leaving 15 bases between them. CDR3 size: 16 residues. In DNA, the CDR3 is TGTGCCAGCAGTGCCCCTTGGGGGGAGAGCACAGATACGCAGTATTTT. Its protein product is CASSAPWGESTDTQYF.

The V gene is TRBV9, the J gene TRBJ2-7; D may be TRBD1 (6 bases). This CDR3 is built from 14 residues. With 2 bases removed from V and 6 bases from J, the gap between germline ends came to 15 bases. Germline CDR1 and CDR2: SGDLS and YYNGEE. The CDR3 nucleotides read TGTGCCAGCAGCGTGGGCGGCAGGGGAAGCGAGCAGTACTTC. Amino acids: CASSVGGRGSEQYF.

V and J are TRBV5-1 and TRBJ1-2, with D uncertain. The germline V gene encodes CDR1 SGHRS and CDR2 YFSETQ. This CDR3 has 14 amino acids. Trimming cost V 0 bases and J 5 bases, with 11 bases left between them. The CDR3 sequence is CASSLEGSSYGYTF. CDR3 nucleotides: TGCGCCAGCAGCTTGGAAGGCAGCAGTTATGGCTACACCTTC.

CDR3 sequence (DNA): TGCGCCAGCAGCCAAGGCCGGCTAAAACGCACAGATACGCAGTATTTT. Protein: CASSQGRLKRTDTQYF. This chain uses TRBV4-1 with TRBJ2-3; D gene unclear. Germline CDR1 is MGHRA and CDR2 is YSYEKL. The CDR3 runs to 16 residues. Trimming stripped 1 base from V and 1 base from J, with 12 bases between.

The chain has TRBV6-1 and TRBJ1-2; a possible D gene is TRBD1 (6 bases). V gave up 6 bases and J gave up 1 base, with 9 bases separating them. Per the germline V gene, CDR1 is MNHNS and CDR2 is SASEGT. CDR3 length: 13 residues. CDR3 sequence (DNA): TGTGCCAGCAGGATCAGGGGTAACTATGGCTACACCTTC. This gives the protein CASRIRGNYGYTF.

The chain uses TRBV13 and TRBJ2-2, with unresolved D. The CDR3 runs to 12 residues. Germline V gene data show CDR1 as PRHDT and CDR2 as FYEKMQ (reference sequence). V was pared by 5 bases and J by 6 bases, with 7 bases between. The CDR3 sequence: CASSPLSGELFF. DNA of the CDR3: TGTGCCAGCAGCCCTCTGTCCGGGGAGCTGTTTTTT.

This clone was detected only once. J is TRBJ1-6 and V is TRBV5-1; D might be TRBD1 (5 bases). Germline V gene lookup returns CDR1 SGHRS and CDR2 YFSETQ. V was trimmed by 3 bases and J by 6 bases, leaving 19 bases between them. This CDR3 contains 17 residues. CDR3 nucleotide sequence: TGCGCCAGCAGCTGGAATATTTGGGGGGAAGTTAATTCACCCCTCCACTTT. Translation gives CASSWNIWGEVNSPLHF.

This chain connects TRBV30 to TRBJ2-3; TRBD2 agrees at 11 bases. In germline, CDR1 is GTSNPN, CDR2 SVGIG (reference sequence). This CDR3 spans 17 amino acids. Trimming cost V 2 bases and J 4 bases; bases outside gene matches: 11. The CDR3 sequence: CAWSPTITSGGPDTQYF. CDR3 bases: TGTGCCTGGAGTCCCACCATCACTAGCGGGGGACCAGATACGCAGTATTTT.

This clone has more than one count but fewer than ten. V usage is TRBV6-1 and J usage is TRBJ2-7; the D gene is possibly TRBD2 (6 bases). V was clipped by 6 bases and J by 0 bases, with 12 bases between them. CDR1 MNHNS and CDR2 SASEGT come from the germline V gene. CDR3 length equals 14 residues. CDR3 nucleotide sequence: TGTGCCAGCAGCAAAGCGGGTCTCTCCTACGAGCAGTACTTC. Translation gives CASSKAGLSYEQYF.

This chain connects TRBV30 to TRBJ2-5; D tentatively fits TRBD1 or TRBD2 (5 bases each). CDR1 is GTSNPN and CDR2 is SVGIG in the germline V gene (reference sequence). This CDR3 is 14 amino acids long. V gave up 3 bases and J gave up 1 base, with 12 bases separating them. CDR3 amino acids: CAWSPQGVQETQYF. The CDR3 DNA follows: TGTGCCTGGAGCCCTCAGGGAGTCCAAGAGACCCAGTACTTC.

The chain couples TRBV10-1 to TRBJ1-1; D not certain. Per the germline V gene, CDR1 is WNHNN and CDR2 is SYGVQD (reference sequence). V gave up 5 bases and J gave up 5 bases, with 15 bases separating them. The CDR3 runs 14 residues. CDR3 DNA: TGCGCCAGCAGTTCCTCCCCCCGTAGGACTGAAGCTTTCTTT. The encoded protein is CASSSSPRRTEAFF.

V gene TRBV2 combines with J gene TRBJ1-2, with D uncertain. The CDR3 contains 12 residues. The germline CDR1 and CDR2 sequences are SNHLY and FYNNEI. Trimming removed 5 bases from V and 6 bases from J, with 10 bases in between. CDR3 coding DNA: TGTGCCAGCAGTAAAGAGGGCAATGGCTACACCTTC. Residues: CASSKEGNGYTF.

The rearrangement uses TRBV6-5 and TRBJ2-7; the match to TRBD2 covers 11 bases. V lost 4 bases and J lost 2; bases outside the gene matches: 7. The CDR3 loop spans 16 amino acids. Germline V gene sequence: CDR1 MNHEY, CDR2 SVGAGI. For the CDR3, the DNA is TGTGCCAGCAGTTCCCCGACTAGCGGGAACCCCTACGAGCAGTACTTC. Translated, it gives CASSSPTSGNPYEQYF.

V and J are TRBV7-6 and TRBJ2-3; 7 bases align to TRBD1. J gave up 5 bases and V 5 bases, and 4 bases lay outside the gene matches. Germline values: CDR1 SGHVS, CDR2 FNYEAQ. The CDR3 has 13 amino acids. The CDR3, as DNA: TGTGCCAGCAGCCGCGACAGGGTAGATACGCAGTATTTT. Amino acid sequence: CASSRDRVDTQYF.

The gene calls are TRBV4-3 and TRBJ2-1; 9 bases map to TRBD2. This CDR3 is built from 15 residues. Germline-derived CDR1 and CDR2 are LGHNA and YSLEER. Germline trimming cut 0 bases from V and 15 bases from J; bases unmatched to any gene: 12. The CDR3 nucleotides are TGCGCCAGCAGCCAAGACGGGACTAGCAGCTCAGGGCGGTTCTTC. This gives the protein CASSQDGTSSSGRFF.

The J gene is TRBJ2-5, the V gene TRBV15; D not resolved. Looked up from germline, CDR1 is LNHNV and CDR2 is YYDKDF (reference sequence). Trimming shortened V by 3 bases and J by 0 bases, and 5 bases separated the two germline ends. This CDR3 region has 13 residues. The CDR3 bases are TGTGCCACCAGCAGGCGGTACCAAGAGACCCAGTACTTC. Translation: CATSRRYQETQYF. The full variable domain, completed using reference TRBV15 and TRBJ2-5, is DAMVIQNPRYQVTQFGKPVTLSCSQTLNHNVMYWYQQKSSQAPKLLFHYYDKDFNNEADTPDNFQSRRPNTSFCFLDIRSPGLGDTAMYLCATSRRYQETQYFGPGTRLLVL.